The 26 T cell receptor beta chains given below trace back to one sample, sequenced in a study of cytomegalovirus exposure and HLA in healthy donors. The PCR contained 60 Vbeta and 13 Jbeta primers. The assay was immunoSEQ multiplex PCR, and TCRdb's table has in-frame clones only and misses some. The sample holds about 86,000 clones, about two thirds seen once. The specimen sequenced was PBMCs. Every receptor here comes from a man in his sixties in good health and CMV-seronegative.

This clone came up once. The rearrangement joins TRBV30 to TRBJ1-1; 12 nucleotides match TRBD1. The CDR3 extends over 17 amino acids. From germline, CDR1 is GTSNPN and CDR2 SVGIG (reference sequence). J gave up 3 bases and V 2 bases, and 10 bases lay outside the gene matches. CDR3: CAWSIAGTGGADTEAFF. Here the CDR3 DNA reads TGTGCCTGGAGTATAGCCGGGACAGGGGGCGCCGACACTGAAGCTTTCTTT.

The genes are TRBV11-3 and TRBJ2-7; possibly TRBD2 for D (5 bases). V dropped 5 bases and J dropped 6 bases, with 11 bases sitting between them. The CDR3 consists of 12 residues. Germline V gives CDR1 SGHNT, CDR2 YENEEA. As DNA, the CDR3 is TGTGCCAGCAGCCGCCTAGAGGGCGAGCAGTACTTC. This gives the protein CASSRLEGEQYF.

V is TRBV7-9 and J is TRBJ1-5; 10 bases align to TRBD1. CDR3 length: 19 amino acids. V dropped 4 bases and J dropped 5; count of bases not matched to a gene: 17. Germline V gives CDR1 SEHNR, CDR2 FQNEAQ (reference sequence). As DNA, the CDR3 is TGTGCCAGCAGCTCCTATTGGGGGGACAGGGGTGCGGGAGATCAGCCCCAGCATTTT. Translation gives CASSSYWGDRGAGDQPQHF. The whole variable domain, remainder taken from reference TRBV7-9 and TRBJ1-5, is DTGVSQNPRHKITKRGQNVTFRCDPISEHNRLYWYRQTLGQGPEFLTYFQNEAQLEKSRLLSDRFSAERPKGSFSTLEIQRTEQGDSAMYLCASSSYWGDRGAGDQPQHFGDGTRLSIL.

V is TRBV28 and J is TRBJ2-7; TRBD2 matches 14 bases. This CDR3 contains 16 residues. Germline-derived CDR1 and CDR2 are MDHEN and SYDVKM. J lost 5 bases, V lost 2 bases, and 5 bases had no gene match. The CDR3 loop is CASSLAGLAGVNEQYF. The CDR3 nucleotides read TGTGCCAGCAGTTTAGCGGGACTAGCGGGAGTTAACGAGCAGTACTTC.

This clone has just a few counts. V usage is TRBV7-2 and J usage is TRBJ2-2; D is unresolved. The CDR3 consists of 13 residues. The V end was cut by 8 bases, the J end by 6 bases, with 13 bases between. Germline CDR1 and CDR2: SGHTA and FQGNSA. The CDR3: CASLSTRSGELFF. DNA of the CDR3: TGTGCCAGCTTAAGCACCCGATCCGGGGAGCTGTTTTTT.

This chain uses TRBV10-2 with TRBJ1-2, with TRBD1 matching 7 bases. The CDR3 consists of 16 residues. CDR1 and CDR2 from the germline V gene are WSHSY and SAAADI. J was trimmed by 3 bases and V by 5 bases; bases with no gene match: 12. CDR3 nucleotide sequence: TGCGCCAGCAGTCCTAGAAGGGACAGCTTGGACTATGGCTACACCTTC. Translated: CASSPRRDSLDYGYTF.

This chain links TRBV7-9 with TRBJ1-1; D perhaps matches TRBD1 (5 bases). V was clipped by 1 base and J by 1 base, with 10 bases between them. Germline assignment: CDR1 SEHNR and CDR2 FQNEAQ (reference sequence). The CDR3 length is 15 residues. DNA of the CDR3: TGTGCCAGCAGCTTAGTCGGCGGGGGGAACACTGAAGCTTTCTTT. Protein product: CASSLVGGGNTEAFF.

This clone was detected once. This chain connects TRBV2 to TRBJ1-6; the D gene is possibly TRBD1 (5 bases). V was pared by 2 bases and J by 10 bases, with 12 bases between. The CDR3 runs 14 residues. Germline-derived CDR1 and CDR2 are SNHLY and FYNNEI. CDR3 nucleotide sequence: TGTGCCAGCAGTGAATCAGGGTGGCGGTCACCCCTCCACTTT. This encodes CASSESGWRSPLHF.

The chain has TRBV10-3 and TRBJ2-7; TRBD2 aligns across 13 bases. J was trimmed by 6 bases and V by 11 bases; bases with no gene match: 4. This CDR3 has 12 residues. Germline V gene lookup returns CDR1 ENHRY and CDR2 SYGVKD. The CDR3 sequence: CASRTSGSEQYF. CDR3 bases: TGTGCCTCGAGGACTAGCGGGAGCGAGCAGTACTTC.

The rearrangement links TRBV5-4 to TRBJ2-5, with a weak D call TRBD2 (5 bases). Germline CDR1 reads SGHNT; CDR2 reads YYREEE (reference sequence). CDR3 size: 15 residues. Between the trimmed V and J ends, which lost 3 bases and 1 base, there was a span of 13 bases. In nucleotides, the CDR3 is TGTGCCAGCAGCTGGCCGGGAAGGCCCCAAGAGACCCAGTACTTC. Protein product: CASSWPGRPQETQYF.

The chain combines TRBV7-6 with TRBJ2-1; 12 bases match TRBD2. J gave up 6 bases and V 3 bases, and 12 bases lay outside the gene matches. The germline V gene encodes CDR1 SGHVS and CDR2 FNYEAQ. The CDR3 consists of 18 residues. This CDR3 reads CASSFYASGRAKGNEQFF. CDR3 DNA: TGTGCCAGCAGCTTTTATGCTAGCGGGAGGGCCAAGGGCAATGAGCAGTTCTTC.

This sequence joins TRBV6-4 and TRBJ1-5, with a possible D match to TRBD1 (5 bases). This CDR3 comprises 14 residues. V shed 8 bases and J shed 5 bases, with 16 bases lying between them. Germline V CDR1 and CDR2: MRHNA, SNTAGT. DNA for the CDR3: TGTGCCAGCGTCGGGGGGGGAGCGGATCAGCCCCAGCATTTT. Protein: CASVGGGADQPQHF.

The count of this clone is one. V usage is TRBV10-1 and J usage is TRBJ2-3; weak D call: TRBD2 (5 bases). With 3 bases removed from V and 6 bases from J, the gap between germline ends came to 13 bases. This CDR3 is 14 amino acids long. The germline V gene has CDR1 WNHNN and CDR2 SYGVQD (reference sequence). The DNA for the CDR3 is TGCGCCAGCAGTGACCCGGGGAAAGGGGATACGCAGTATTTT. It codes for CASSDPGKGDTQYF.

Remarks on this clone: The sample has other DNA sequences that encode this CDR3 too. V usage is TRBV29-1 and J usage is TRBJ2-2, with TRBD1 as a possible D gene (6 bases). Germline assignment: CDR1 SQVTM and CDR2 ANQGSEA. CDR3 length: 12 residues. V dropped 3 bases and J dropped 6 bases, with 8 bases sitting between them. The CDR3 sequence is CSVDGGPGELFF. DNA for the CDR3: TGCAGCGTTGATGGGGGCCCCGGGGAGCTGTTTTTT.

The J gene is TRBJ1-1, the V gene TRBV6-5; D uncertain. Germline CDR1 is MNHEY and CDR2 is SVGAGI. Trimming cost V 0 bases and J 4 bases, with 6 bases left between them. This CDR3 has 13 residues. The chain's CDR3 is CASSYSEATEAFF. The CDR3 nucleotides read TGTGCCAGCAGTTACTCAGAAGCCACTGAAGCTTTCTTT.

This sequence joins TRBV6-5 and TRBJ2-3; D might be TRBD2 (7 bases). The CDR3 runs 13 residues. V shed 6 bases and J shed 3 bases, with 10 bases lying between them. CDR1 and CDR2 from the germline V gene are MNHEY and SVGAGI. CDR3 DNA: TGTGCCAGCAGGGGGGGGGCGACAGATACGCAGTATTTT. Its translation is CASRGGATDTQYF.

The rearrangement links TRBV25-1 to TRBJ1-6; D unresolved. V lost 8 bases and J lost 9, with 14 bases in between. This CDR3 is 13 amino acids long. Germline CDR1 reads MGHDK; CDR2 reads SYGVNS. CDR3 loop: CASSKDAGSPLHF. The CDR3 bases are TGTGCCAGCTCCAAGGATGCGGGTTCACCCCTCCACTTT.

CDR3 in amino acids: CASSYSKVQGYGYTF. The DNA for the CDR3 is TGTGCCAGCAGTTACTCGAAGGTACAGGGATACGGCTACACCTTC. The chain employs TRBV6-5 and TRBJ1-2; TRBD1 might be the D (6 bases). The CDR3 has 15 amino acids. The V end lost 0 bases, the J end lost 8 bases, and 16 bases lay between the germline ends. Germline V lookup: CDR1 MNHEY, CDR2 SVGAGI.

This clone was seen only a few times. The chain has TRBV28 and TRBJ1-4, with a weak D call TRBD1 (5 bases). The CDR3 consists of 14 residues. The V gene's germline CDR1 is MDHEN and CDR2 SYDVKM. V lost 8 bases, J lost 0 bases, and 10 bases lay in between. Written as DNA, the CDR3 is TGTGCCAGCGGGAGGGGAGCAACTAATGAAAAACTGTTTTTT. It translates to CASGRGATNEKLFF.

CDR3 amino acids: CSVEGGAASGANVLTF. CDR3 nucleotide sequence: TGCAGCGTTGAAGGTGGGGCGGCCTCTGGGGCCAACGTCCTGACTTTC. V is TRBV29-1 and J is TRBJ2-6; D might be TRBD1 (5 bases). Trimming took off 1 base at V and 0 bases at J, with 10 bases between the two ends. CDR1 and CDR2 from the germline V gene are SQVTM and ANQGSEA. The CDR3 runs to 16 residues.

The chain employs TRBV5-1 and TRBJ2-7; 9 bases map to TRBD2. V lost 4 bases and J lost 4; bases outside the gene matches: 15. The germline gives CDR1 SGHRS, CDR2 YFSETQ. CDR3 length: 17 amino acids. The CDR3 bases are TGCGCCAGCAGCCCGGAAGGACCGGGACTAGCAGCATACGAGCAGTACTTC. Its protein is CASSPEGPGLAAYEQYF.

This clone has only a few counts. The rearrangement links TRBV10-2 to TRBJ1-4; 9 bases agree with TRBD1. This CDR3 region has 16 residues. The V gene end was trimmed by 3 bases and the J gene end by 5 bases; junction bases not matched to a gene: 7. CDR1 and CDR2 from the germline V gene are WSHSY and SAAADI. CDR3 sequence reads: CASSDPGQGLNEKLFF. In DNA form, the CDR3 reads TGCGCCAGCAGTGACCCGGGACAGGGACTAAATGAAAAACTGTTTTTT.

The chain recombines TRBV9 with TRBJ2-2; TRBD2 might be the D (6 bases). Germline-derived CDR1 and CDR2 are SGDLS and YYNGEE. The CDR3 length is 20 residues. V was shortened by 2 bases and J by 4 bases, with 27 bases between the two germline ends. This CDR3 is CASSVSVASRGGRGTGELFF. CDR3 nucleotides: TGTGCCAGCAGCGTTAGCGTTGCCTCGCGTGGTGGGCGGGGCACCGGGGAGCTGTTTTTT.

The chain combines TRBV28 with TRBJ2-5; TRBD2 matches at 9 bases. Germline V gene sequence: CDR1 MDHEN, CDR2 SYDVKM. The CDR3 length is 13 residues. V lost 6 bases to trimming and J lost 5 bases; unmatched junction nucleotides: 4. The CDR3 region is CASRVAGVETQYF. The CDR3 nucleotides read TGTGCCAGCAGAGTAGCGGGAGTGGAGACCCAGTACTTC.

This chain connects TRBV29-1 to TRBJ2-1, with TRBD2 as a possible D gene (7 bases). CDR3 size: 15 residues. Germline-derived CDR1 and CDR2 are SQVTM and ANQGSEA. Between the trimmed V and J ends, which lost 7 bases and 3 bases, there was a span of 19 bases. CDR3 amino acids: CSARAGQGGYNEQFF. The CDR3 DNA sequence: TGCAGCGCCCGAGCGGGACAAGGGGGCTACAATGAGCAGTTCTTC.

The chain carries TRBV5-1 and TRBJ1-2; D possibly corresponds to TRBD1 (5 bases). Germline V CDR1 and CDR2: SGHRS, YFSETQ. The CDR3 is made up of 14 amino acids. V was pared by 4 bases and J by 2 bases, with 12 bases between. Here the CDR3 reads CASSTLTGNYGYTF. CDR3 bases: TGCGCCAGCAGCACCCTTACAGGAAACTATGGCTACACCTTC.